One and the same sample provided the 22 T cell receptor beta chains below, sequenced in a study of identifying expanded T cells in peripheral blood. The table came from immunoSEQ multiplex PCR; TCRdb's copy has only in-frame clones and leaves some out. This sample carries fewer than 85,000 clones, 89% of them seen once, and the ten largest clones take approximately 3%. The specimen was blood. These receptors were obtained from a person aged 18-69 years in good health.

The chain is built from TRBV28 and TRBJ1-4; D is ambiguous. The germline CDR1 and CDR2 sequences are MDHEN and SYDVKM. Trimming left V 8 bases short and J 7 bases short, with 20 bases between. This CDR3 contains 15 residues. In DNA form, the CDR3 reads TGTGCCAGCTTTGAGGGAGGACTGACGTGTGAAAAACTGTTTTTT. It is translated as CASFEGGLTCEKLFF.

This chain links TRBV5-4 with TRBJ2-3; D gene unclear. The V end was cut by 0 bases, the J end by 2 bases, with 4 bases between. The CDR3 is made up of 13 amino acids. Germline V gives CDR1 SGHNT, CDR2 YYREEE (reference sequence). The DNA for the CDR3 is TGTGCCAGCAGCTTGGGAATCACAGATACGCAGTATTTT. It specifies CASSLGITDTQYF.

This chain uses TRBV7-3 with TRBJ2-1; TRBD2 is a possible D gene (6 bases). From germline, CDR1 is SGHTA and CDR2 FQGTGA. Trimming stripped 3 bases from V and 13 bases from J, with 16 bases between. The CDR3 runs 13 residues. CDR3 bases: TGTGCCAGCAGCTTGGGGATGCGCGGGGCCCAGTTCTTC. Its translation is CASSLGMRGAQFF.

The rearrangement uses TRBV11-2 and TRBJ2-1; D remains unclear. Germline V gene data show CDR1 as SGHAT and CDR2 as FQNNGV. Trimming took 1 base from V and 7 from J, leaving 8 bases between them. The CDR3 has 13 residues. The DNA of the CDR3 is TGTGCCAGCAGCTTAGTTCGGCGTAATGAGCAGTTCTTC. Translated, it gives CASSLVRRNEQFF.

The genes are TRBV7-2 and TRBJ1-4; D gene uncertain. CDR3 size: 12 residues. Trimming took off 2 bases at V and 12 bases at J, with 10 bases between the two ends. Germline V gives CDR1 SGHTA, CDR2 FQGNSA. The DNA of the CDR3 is TGTGCCAGCAGCTTATCCGGGAGAGAACTGTTTTTT. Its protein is CASSLSGRELFF.

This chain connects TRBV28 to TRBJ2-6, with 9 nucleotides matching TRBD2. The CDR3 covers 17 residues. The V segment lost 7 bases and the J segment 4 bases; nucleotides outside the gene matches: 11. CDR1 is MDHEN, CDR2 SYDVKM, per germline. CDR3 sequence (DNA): TGTGCCAGCACCTATGCGAGGAGCGGGAGGGGGGCCAACGTCCTGACTTTC. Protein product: CASTYARSGRGANVLTF.

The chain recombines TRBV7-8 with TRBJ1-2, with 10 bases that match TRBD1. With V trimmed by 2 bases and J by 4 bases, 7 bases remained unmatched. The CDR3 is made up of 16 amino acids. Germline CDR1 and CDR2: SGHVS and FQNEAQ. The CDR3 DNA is TGTGCCAGCAGCTTATTCGTACGGGACAGGGGCTATGGCTACACCTTC. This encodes CASSLFVRDRGYGYTF.

CDR3 amino acids: CASKDSVRSGANVLTF. CDR3 sequence (DNA): TGTGCCAGCAAGGACAGTGTCCGCTCTGGGGCCAACGTCCTGACTTTC. The gene calls are TRBV28 and TRBJ2-6; possible D gene TRBD1, 6 bases. Germline V gene data show CDR1 as MDHEN and CDR2 as SYDVKM. There are 16 residues in the CDR3. V lost 7 bases and J lost 0, with 13 bases in between.

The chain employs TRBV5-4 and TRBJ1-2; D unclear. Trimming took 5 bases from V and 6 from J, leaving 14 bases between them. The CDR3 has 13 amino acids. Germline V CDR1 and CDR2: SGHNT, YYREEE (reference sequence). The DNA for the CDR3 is TGTGCCAGCAGGGCCTCGGGGAGGGATGGCTACACCTTC. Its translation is CASRASGRDGYTF.

The DNA of the CDR3 is TGTGCCAGCAGCGTAGGGGCACCCAGCTCCTACGAGCAGTACTTC. Its translation: CASSVGAPSSYEQYF. This chain uses TRBV9 with TRBJ2-5; D unresolved. The J call may be faulty, since TRBJ2-7 better matches the DNA end. The CDR3 is 15 amino acids. Germline CDR1 SGDLS, CDR2 YYNGEE.

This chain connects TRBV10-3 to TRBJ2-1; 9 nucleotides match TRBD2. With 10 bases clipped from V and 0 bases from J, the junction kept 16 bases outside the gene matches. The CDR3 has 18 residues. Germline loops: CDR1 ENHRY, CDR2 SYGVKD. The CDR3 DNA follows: TGTGCCACCAAAGGAGGGGCGGGAGGGAGTAGCTCCTACAATGAGCAGTTCTTC. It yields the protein CATKGGAGGSSSYNEQFF.

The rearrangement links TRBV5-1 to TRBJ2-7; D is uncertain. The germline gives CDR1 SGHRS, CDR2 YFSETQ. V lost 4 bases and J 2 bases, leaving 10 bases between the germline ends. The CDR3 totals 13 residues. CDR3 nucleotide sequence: TGCGCCAGCAGCGGTGCAGAACCCTACGAGCAGTACTTC. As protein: CASSGAEPYEQYF.

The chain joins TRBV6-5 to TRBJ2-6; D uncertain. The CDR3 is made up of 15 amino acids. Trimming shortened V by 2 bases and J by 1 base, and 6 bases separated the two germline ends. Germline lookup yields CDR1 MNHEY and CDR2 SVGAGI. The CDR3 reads CASSYGQSGANVLTF. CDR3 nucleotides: TGTGCCAGCAGTTACGGGCAGTCTGGGGCCAACGTCCTGACTTTC.

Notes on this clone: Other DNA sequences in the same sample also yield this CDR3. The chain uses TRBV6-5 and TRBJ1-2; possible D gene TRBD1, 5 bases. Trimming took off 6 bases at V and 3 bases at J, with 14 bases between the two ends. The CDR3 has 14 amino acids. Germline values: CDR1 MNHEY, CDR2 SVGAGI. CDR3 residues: CASSRTGTDYGYTF. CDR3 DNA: TGTGCCAGCAGCCGAACCGGGACGGACTATGGCTACACCTTC.

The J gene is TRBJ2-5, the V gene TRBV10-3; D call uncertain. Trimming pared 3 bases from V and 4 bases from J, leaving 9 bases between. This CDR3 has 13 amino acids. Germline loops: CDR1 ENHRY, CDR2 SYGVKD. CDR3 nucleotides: TGTGCCATCAGTGATGGCCCAGCAGAGACCCAGTACTTC. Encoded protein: CAISDGPAETQYF.

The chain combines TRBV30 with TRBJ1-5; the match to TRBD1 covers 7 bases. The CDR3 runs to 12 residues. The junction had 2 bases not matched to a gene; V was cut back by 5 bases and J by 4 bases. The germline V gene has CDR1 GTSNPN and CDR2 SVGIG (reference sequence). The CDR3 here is CAWGGQNQPQHF. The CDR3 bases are TGTGCCTGGGGGGGACAGAATCAGCCCCAGCATTTT.

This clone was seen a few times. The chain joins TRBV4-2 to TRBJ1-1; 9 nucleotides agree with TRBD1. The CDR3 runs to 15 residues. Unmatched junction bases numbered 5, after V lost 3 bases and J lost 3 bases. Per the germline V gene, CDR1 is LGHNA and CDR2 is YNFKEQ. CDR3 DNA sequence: TGTGCCAGCAGCCAGGCGGACAGGGGCTACACTGAAGCTTTCTTT. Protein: CASSQADRGYTEAFF.

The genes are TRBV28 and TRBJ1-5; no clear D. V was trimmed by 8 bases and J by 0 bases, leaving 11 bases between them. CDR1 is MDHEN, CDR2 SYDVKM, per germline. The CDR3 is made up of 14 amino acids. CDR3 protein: CASARTYSNQPQHF. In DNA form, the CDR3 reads TGTGCCAGCGCTCGGACCTATAGCAATCAGCCCCAGCATTTT.

The CDR3 DNA reads TGCGCCAGCAGAGACGATGCCGGGACACTATACGAGCAGTACTTC. This translates into CASRDDAGTLYEQYF. The V call is TRBV10-2, the J call TRBJ2-7; D might be TRBD1 (6 bases). Trimming took 6 bases from V and 4 from J, leaving 19 bases between them. Germline values: CDR1 WSHSY, CDR2 SAAADI. This CDR3 spans 15 amino acids.

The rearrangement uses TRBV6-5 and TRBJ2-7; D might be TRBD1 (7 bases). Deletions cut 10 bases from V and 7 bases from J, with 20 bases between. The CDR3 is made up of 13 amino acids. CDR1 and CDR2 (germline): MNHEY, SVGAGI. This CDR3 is CAIGGERGQEQYF. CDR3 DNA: TGTGCCATCGGGGGTGAGAGGGGGCAAGAGCAGTACTTC.

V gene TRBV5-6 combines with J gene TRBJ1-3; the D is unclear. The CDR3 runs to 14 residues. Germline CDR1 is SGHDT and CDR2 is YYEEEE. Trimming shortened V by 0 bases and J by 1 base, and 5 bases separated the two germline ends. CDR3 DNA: TGTGCCAGCAGCTTGGTTGAATCTGGAAACACCATATATTTT. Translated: CASSLVESGNTIYF.

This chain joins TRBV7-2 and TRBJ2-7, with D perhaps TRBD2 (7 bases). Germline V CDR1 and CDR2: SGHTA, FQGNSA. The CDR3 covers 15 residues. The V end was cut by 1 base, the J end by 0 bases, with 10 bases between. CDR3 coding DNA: TGTGCCAGCAGCTTAGAGGGGGGGTTCTCCTACGAGCAGTACTTC. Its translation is CASSLEGGFSYEQYF.